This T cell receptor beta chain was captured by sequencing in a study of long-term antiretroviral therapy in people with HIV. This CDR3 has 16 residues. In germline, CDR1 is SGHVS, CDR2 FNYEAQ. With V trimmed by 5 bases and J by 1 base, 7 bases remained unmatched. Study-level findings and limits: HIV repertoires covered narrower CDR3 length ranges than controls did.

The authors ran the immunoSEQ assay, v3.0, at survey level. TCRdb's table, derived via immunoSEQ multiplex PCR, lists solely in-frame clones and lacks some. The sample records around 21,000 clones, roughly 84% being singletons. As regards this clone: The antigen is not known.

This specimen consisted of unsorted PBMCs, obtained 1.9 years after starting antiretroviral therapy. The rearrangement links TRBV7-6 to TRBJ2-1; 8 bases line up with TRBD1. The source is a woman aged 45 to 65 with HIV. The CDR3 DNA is TGTGCCAGCAGCCTAAGGTACAGGGGGTCCTACAATGAGCAGTTCTTC. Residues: CASSLRYRGSYNEQFF.